This T cell receptor beta chain was found in a study of T cell changes during pregnancy in multiple sclerosis. Trimming took off 7 bases at V and 4 bases at J, with 17 bases between the two ends. The length of the CDR3 is 14 residues. Germline-derived CDR1 and CDR2 are MNHNS and SASEGT. Only in-frame clones appear in the TCRdb table, and some are missing; sequencing was by immunoSEQ multiplex PCR. Of around 56,000 clones in the sample, approximately 91% were seen once. The sequence was collected from a female donor with multiple sclerosis, enrolled in a pregnancy study. Sequenced here: peripheral blood, sampled after pregnancy. V gene TRBV6-1 combines with J gene TRBJ2-7; the D is unclear. For the CDR3, the DNA is TGTGCCAGCAAAAGAGACAACGAAATTTACGAGCAGTACTTC. Amino acids: CASKRDNEIYEQYF.